This T cell receptor (beta chain) is from a study of CD4 T cells in relation to SARS-CoV-2 and coronaviruses. Overall study: ViraFEST: roughly ten-day antigen culture of PBMCs, then TCR beta CDR3 sequencing. The restricting HLA molecule for shared crossreactive spike epitopes was mapped.

Here immunoSEQ multiplex PCR was the method, and the copy in TCRdb shows in-frame clones only, minus some. The sample yields 9,500 to 12,000 clones, roughly 77% seen once. Unexposed donor CD4+ T cells date from 2011-2018, before the COVID-19 pandemic. The cells were cultured for 10 days before CD4+ T cells were isolated. Worth noting for this clone: Its specificity is unknown.

The CDR3 contains 13 residues. Germline V lookup: CDR1 SGHRS, CDR2 YFSETQ. V was clipped by 0 bases and J by 6 bases, with 7 bases between them. This chain joins TRBV5-1 and TRBJ2-1; D not certain. Specimen: CD4+ T cells from PBMCs, cultured in vitro. The sequence derives from a human donor in good health. DNA for the CDR3: TGCGCCAGCAGCTTGGAAGGTGGCAATGAGCAGTTCTTC. The encoded protein is CASSLEGGNEQFF. Together with reference TRBV5-1 and TRBJ2-1, the CDR3 gives the full variable domain: KAGVTQTPRYLIKTRGQQVTLSCSPISGHRSVSWYQQTPGQGLQFLFEYFSETQRNKGNFPGRFSGRQFSNSRSEMNVSTLELGDSALYLCASSLEGGNEQFFGPGTRLTVL.